The sample holds one count of the clone carrying this T cell receptor (beta chain). The CDR3 totals 14 residues. V lost 3 bases, J lost 4 bases, and 10 bases lay in between. Looked up from germline, CDR1 is SGDLS and CDR2 is YYNGEE. The data derive from a study of blood T cell repertoires in COVID-19. At the level of the study: Sites across the United States, Italy and Spain contributed samples from acute and convalescent COVID-19. T cells, B-cell-depleted T cells, or PBMCs supplied cDNA or gDNA.

In the source study's methods: Estimates of nucleated cell counts were drawn from the amplification of reference gene primers. Libraries were prepared by immunoSEQ multiplex PCR; TCRdb keeps only in-frame clonotypes and omits some of them. The D gene and trimming were derived from the DNA, and the V and J assignments and clone size from that table. This table has roughly 150,000 clones, around 87% appearing once. The chain joins TRBV9 to TRBJ2-2, with a tentative D call TRBD1 (5 bases). The sequencing input was peripheral blood. The TCR sequence derives from an older woman with active COVID-19. The CDR3 loop reads CASSGQFGTGELFF. CDR3 DNA: TGTGCCAGCAGCGGACAGTTTGGCACCGGGGAGCTGTTTTTT.